One sample yielded the 8 T cell receptor beta chains listed below, sequenced in a study of blood T cells in healthy people across ages. A sample-barcoded 5' primer and a J-beta primer mix were used in a second PCR of roughly 7 to 12 cycles. A single record per CDR3 protein comes from TCRdb applying MiXCR to the 5' RACE reads. The repertoire holds under 1,100,000 distinct CDR3 sequences, with roughly 24% as singletons. The sample also formed part of further work on T cells of mothers and their children.

Sequencing was carried out using blood. These receptors originate from a girl aged 2-10 years in good health.

The genes are TRBV2 and TRBJ2-5, with D unresolved. Trimming took 7 bases from V and 5 from J, leaving 14 bases between them. Germline CDR1 reads SNHLY; CDR2 reads FYNNEI. The length of the CDR3 is 13 residues. CDR3 amino acids: CASIRNILETQYF. For the CDR3, the DNA is TGTGCCAGCATCCGTAATATCTTGGAGACCCAGTACTTC.

This chain uses TRBV5-1 with TRBJ2-5; 8 bases are a match to TRBD2. The CDR3 spans 15 residues. The germline gives CDR1 SGHRS, CDR2 YFSETQ. J gave up 3 bases and V 1 base, and 5 bases lay outside the gene matches. The CDR3 region has the DNA TGCGCCAGCAGCTTGTCGACTAGCGCTAAAGAGACCCAGTACTTC. Its translation is CASSLSTSAKETQYF.

The chain links TRBV6-5 to TRBJ1-1; D is undetermined. The CDR3 spans 13 residues. Trimming removed 5 bases from V and 3 bases from J, with 10 bases in between. The germline CDR1 and CDR2 sequences are MNHEY and SVGAGI. CDR3 in amino acids: CASSRERDTEAFF. In DNA, the CDR3 is TGTGCCAGCAGTAGGGAGAGGGACACTGAAGCTTTCTTT.

The sample holds a few counts of this clonotype. This CDR3 is CADTPGGDEQYF. As DNA, the CDR3 is TGTGCCGACACCCCAGGGGGGGACGAGCAGTACTTC. V is TRBV6-6 and J is TRBJ2-7, with D perhaps assigned TRBD1 or TRBD2 (7 bases each). Per germline, CDR1 MNHNY and CDR2 SVGAGI (reference sequence). Trimming pared 11 bases from V and 5 bases from J, leaving 16 bases between. The CDR3 has 12 residues.

This clonotype was found a few times. This sequence joins TRBV2 and TRBJ2-1; TRBD1 aligns across 8 bases. The length of the CDR3 is 16 residues. Germline lookup yields CDR1 SNHLY and CDR2 FYNNEI. V lost 8 bases, J lost 1 base, and 10 bases stayed unmatched. The CDR3 bases are TGTGCCAGCCTTTATTCAGGGGGCCGATCCTACAATGAGCAGTTCTTC. It yields the protein CASLYSGGRSYNEQFF. Using reference TRBV2 and TRBJ2-1 for the parts outside the CDR3, the full variable domain is EPEVTQTPSHQVTQMGQEVILRCVPISNHLYFYWYRQILGQKVEFLVSFYNNEISEKSEIFDDQFSVERPDGSNFTLKIRSTKLEDSAMYFCASLYSGGRSYNEQFFGPGTRLTVL.

This clonotype appeared a few times. CDR3 region: CASSYEGLRSSYNSPLHF. The CDR3 nucleotides are TGTGCCAGCAGTTACGAGGGACTCAGAAGCTCCTATAATTCACCCCTCCACTTT. J is TRBJ1-6 and V is TRBV6-5; D may be TRBD1 (5 bases). Germline V CDR1 and CDR2: MNHEY, SVGAGI. This CDR3 comprises 18 residues. The germline V and J ends were trimmed by 2 bases and 0 bases, with 14 bases remaining between them.

This clonotype was counted many times. V is TRBV7-2 and J is TRBJ2-1; 10 bases line up with TRBD2. CDR1 is SGHTA and CDR2 is FQGNSA in the germline V gene. The V gene end was trimmed by 1 base and the J gene end by 7 bases; junction bases not matched to a gene: 1. The CDR3 totals 14 residues. The CDR3 DNA reads TGTGCCAGCAGCTTAGTTAGCGGGGGGAATGAGCAGTTCTTC. Protein: CASSLVSGGNEQFF.

On this clonotype: Sequence at one end of the junction differs from germline and may be a read error. The rearrangement uses TRBV4-2 and TRBJ1-2; D remains ambiguous. The CDR3 is 11 amino acids. CDR1 is LGHNA, CDR2 YNFKEQ, per germline. Here the CDR3 DNA reads TGTGCCAGCAGCCAAGATGGGGAATACGAATTC. Residues: CASSQDGEYEF.